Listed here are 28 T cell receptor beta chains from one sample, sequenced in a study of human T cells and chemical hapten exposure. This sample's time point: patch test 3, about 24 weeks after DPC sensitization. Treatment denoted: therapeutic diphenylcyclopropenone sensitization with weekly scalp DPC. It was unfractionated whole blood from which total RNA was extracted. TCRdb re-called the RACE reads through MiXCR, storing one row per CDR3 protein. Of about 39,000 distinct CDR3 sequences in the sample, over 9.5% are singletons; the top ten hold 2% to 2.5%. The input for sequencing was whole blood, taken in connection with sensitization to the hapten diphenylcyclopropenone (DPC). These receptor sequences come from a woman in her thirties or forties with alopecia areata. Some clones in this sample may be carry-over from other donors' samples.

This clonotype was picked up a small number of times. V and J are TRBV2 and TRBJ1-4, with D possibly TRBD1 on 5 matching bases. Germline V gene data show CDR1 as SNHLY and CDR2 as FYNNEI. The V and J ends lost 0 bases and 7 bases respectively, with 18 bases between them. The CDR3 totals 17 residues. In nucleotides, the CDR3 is TGTGCCAGCAGTGAAGCGGGGGGGTTGCTGGTCGTTGAAAAACTGTTTTTT. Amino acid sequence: CASSEAGGLLVVEKLFF.

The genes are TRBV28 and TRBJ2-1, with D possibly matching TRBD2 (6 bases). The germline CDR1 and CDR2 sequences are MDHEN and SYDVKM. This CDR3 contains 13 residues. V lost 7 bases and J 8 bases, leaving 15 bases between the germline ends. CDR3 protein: CASTSGGAYEQFF. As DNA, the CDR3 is TGTGCCAGCACCAGTGGAGGGGCCTATGAGCAGTTCTTC.

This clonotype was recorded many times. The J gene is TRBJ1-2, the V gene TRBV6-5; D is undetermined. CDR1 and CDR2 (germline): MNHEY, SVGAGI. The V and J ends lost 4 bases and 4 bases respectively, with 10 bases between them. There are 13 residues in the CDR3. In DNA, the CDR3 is TGTGCCAGCAGTTTGTCGGGAGTCTATGGCTACACCTTC. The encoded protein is CASSLSGVYGYTF.

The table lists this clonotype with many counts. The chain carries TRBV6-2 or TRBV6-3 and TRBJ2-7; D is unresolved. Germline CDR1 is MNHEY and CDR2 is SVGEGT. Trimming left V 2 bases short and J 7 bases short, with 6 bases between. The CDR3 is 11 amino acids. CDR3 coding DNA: TGTGCCAGCAGTTACCGCTATGAGCAGTACTTC. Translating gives CASSYRYEQYF.

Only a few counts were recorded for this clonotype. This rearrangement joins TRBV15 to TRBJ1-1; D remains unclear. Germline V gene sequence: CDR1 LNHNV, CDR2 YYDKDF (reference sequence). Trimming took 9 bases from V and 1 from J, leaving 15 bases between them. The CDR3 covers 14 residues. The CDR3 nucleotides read TGTGCCACACAACCAAGGGAGGCGAACACTGAAGCTTTCTTT. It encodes CATQPREANTEAFF.

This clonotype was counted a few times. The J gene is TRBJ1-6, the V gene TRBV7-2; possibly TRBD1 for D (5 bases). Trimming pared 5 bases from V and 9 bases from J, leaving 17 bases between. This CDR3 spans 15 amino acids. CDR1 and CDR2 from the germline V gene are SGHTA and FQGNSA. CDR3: CASSTLLSGTSPLHF. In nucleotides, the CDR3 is TGTGCCAGCAGCACCCTCTTAAGCGGGACTTCACCCCTCCACTTT.

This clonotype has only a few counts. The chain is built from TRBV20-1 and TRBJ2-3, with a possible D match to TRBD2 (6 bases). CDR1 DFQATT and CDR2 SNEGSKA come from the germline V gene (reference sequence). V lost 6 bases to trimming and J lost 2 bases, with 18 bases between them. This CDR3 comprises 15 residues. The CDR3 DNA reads TGCAGTGCAGGGATGGGACTCAGTTTCACAGATACGCAGTATTTT. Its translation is CSAGMGLSFTDTQYF.

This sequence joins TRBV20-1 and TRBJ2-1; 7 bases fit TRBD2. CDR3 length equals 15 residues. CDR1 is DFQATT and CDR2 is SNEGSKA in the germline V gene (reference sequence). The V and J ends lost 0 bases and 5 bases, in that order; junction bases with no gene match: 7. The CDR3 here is CSARDRAGAHNEQFF. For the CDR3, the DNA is TGCAGTGCTAGAGATAGGGCGGGAGCCCACAATGAGCAGTTCTTC.

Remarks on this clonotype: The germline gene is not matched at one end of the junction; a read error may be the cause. In nucleotides, the CDR3 is TGTGCCAGCAGCTTAACAGCGAGCCGAGCAGATACGCTGTATTTT. This sequence encodes CASSLTASRADTLYF. The chain carries TRBV7-2 and TRBJ2-3; D is unclear. The CDR3 is 15 amino acids. Germline lookup yields CDR1 SGHTA and CDR2 FQGNSA.

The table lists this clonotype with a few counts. CDR3 in amino acids: CASSPLTSGPAQETQYF. In DNA, the CDR3 is TGCGCCAGCAGCCCATTGACTAGCGGGCCGGCCCAAGAGACCCAGTACTTC. The chain has TRBV5-1 and TRBJ2-5, with TRBD2 matching over 10 bases. V lost 4 bases to trimming and J lost 1 base; unmatched junction nucleotides: 10. Germline values: CDR1 SGHRS, CDR2 YFSETQ. This CDR3 contains 17 residues.

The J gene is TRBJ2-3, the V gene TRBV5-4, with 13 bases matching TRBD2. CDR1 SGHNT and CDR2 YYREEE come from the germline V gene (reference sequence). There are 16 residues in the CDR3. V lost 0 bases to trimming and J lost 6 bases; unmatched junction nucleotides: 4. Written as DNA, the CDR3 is TGTGCCAGCAGCTTGGAGACTAGCGGGGGGTCGGATACGCAGTATTTT. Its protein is CASSLETSGGSDTQYF.

CDR3 amino acids: CASSQEFTDTQYF. Written as DNA, the CDR3 is TGCGCCAGCAGCCAAGAGTTCACAGATACGCAGTATTTT. The V gene is TRBV4-3, the J gene TRBJ2-3; D gene unclear. The CDR3 has 13 amino acids. The germline V gene has CDR1 LGHNA and CDR2 YSLEER. Trimming cost V 0 bases and J 2 bases, with 3 bases left between them.

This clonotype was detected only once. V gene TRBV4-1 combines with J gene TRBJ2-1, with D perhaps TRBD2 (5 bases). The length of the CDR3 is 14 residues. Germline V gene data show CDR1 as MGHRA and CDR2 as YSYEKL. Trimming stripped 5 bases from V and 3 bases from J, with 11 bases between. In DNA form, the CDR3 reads TGCGCCAGCAGCGCCCAGGAGGACTACAATGAGCAGTTCTTC. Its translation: CASSAQEDYNEQFF.

In DNA form, the CDR3 reads TGTGCCAGCAGCGTTAATCAACAGCCAAACACTGAAGCTTTCTTT. Translation: CASSVNQQPNTEAFF. This chain connects TRBV9 to TRBJ1-1; no firm D call. CDR1 and CDR2 (germline): SGDLS, YYNGEE. Trimming took off 2 bases at V and 2 bases at J, with 13 bases between the two ends. This CDR3 region has 15 residues.

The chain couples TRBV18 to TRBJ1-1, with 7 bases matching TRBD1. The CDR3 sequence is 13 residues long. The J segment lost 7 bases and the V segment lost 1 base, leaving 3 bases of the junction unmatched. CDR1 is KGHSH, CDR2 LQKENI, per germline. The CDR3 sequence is CASSPRGGGEAFF. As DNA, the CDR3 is TGTGCCAGCTCACCACGAGGGGGCGGTGAAGCTTTCTTT. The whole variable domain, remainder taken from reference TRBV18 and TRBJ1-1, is NAGVMQNPRHLVRRRGQEARLRCSPMKGHSHVYWYRQLPEEGLKFMVYLQKENIIDESGMPKERFSAEFPKEGPSILRIQQVVRGDSAAYFCASSPRGGGEAFFGQGTRLTVV.

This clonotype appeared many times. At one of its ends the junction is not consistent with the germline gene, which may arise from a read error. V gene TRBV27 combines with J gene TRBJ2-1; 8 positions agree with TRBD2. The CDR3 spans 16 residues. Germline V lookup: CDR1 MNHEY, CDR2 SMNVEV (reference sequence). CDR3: CASKMRRGRRKNEQFF. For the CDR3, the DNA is TGTGCAAGCAAAATGCGCCGCGGGAGGCGTAAAAATGAGCAGTTCTTC.

The CDR3 DNA reads TGTGCCAGCAGTTGGGACAGGGGGTATCAGCCCCAGCATTTT. It specifies CASSWDRGYQPQHF. The chain couples TRBV6-2 or TRBV6-3 to TRBJ1-5, with 11 bases lining up with TRBD1. Germline V gives CDR1 MNHEY, CDR2 SVGEGT. V lost 4 bases and J lost 5; bases outside the gene matches: 1. This CDR3 contains 14 residues.

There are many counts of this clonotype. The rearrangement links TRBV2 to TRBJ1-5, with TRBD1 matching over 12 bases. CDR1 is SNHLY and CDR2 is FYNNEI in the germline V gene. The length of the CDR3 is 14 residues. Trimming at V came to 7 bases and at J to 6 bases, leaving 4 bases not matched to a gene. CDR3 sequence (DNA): TGTGCCAGCAAGGGACAGGGGGCAGGTCAGCCCCAGCATTTT. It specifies CASKGQGAGQPQHF.

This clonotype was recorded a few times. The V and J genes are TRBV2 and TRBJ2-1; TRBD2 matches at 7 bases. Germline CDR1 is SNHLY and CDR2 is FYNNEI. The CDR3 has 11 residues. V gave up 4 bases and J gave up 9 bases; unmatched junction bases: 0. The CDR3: CASSGEGEQFF. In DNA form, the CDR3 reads TGTGCCAGCAGTGGGGAGGGTGAGCAGTTCTTC.

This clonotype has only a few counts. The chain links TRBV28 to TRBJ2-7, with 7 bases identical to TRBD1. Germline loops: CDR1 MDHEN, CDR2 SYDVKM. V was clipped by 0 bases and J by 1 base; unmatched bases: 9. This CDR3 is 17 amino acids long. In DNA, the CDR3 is TGTGCCAGCAGTTTATGGAGACAGGGAATTCTGTCCTACGAGCAGTACTTC. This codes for CASSLWRQGILSYEQYF.

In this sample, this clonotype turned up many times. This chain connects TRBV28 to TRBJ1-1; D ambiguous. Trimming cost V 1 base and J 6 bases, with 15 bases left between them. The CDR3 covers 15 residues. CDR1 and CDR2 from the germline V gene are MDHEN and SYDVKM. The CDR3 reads CASSLSWPIGAEAFF. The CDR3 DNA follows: TGTGCCAGCAGTTTATCGTGGCCGATTGGGGCTGAAGCTTTCTTT.

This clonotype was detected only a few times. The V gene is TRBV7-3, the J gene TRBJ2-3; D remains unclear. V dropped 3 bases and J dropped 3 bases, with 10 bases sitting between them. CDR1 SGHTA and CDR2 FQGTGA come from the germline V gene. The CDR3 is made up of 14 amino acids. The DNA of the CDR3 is TGTGCCAGCAGCTTTTTTGGGTTGACAGATACGCAGTATTTT. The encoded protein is CASSFFGLTDTQYF.

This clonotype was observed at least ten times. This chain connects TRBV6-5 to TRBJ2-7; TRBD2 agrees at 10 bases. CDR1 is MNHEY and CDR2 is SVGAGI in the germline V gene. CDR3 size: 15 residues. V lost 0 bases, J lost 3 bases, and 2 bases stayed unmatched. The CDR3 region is CASSYSLAGVYEQYF. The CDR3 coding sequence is TGTGCCAGCAGTTACTCGCTAGCGGGAGTCTACGAGCAGTACTTC.

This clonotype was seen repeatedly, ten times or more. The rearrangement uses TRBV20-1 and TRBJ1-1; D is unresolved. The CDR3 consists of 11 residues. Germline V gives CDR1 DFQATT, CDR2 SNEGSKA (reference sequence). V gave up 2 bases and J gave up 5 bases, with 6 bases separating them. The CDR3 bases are TGCAGTGCTAGACTTTGGACTGAAGCTTTCTTT. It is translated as CSARLWTEAFF.

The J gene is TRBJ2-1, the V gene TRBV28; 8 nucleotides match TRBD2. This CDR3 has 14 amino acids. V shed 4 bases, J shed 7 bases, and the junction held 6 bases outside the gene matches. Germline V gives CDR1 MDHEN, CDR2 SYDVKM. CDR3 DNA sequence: TGTGCCAGCAGTTCCCTGAGCGGGAGTAATGAGCAGTTCTTC. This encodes CASSSLSGSNEQFF.

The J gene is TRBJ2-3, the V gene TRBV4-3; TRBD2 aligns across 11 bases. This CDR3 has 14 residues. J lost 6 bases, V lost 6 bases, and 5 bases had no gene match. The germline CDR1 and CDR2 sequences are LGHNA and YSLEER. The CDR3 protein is CASSIAGGPDTQYF. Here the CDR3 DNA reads TGCGCCAGCAGTATAGCGGGGGGGCCGGATACGCAGTATTTT.

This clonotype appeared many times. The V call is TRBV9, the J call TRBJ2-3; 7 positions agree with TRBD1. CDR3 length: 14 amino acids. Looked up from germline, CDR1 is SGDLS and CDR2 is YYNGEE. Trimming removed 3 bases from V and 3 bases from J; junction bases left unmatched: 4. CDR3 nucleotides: TGTGCCAGCAGCGGGACAGGAGCGACAGATACGCAGTATTTT. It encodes CASSGTGATDTQYF.

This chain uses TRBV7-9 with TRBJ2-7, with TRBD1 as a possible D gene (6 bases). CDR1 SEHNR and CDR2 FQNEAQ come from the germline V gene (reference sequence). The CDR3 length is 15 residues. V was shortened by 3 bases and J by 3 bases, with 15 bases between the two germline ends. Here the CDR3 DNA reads TGTGCCAGCAGCTTGACCGGGACAAACCTCTACGAGCAGTACTTC. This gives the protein CASSLTGTNLYEQYF.